The present entry profiles one T cell receptor (beta chain) with its context. This clone was seen more than once but under ten times. Its antigen target is currently unknown. Base qualities are missing; no much larger clone stands one base away. Single viable CD3+CD4+CD8-CD45RO+ cells were sorted as memory CD4+ T cells on a FACSAria II. CMV serostatus was determined using a Roche Elecsys assay that detects serum IgG against CMV pp150, pp28, p38 and p52. After thawing, total CD4+ T cells were enriched by positive selection with CD4 magnetic microbeads. The samples came from a different study that was designed specifically to examine the CD4+ T cell memory repertoire. Peripheral blood mononuclear cells were isolated and cryopreserved following standard operating procedures; serum was stored at -80 °C. The staining relied on CD3-PerCP (BW264/56), CD4-APC (RPA-T4), CD45RO-PE (UCHT1) and CD8-Pacific Orange (3B5) antibodies, and Sytox blue was used to exclude non-viable cells.

Taken from cysteine to phenylalanine, the CDR3 has 15 residues. Of the read, only the CDR3 DNA is kept; its 45 bases are in frame from base 1. The junction shows trimming of 1 base on V and 4 bases on J, and the gene matches do not reach 1 base of it. From a lookup of the germline V gene (reference sequence), CDR1 and CDR2 are SEHNR and FQNEAQ. Genomic DNA was extracted from sorted cells with the Quick-DNA Microprep Kit. Amplification of TCRbeta DNA was done with the immunoSEQ hsTCRbeta kit, following the protocol from the manufacturer. An Illumina MiSeq instrument was used to sequence the TCRbeta libraries. Under the source paper's analysis protocol: Following removal of out-of-frame sequences, 2,204,828 distinct TCRbeta sequences were retained, with an average of about 70,000 per individual. Each individual was scored by the count of fewer than 200 previously reported CMV-associated TCRbeta sequences and the total productive distinct TCRbeta count. A beta-binomial model was reimplemented in Python, and scikit-learn random forests with default parameters were trained on data from the US cohort. Classifier performance on the Belgian cohort was summarized as median AUC with percentile confidence intervals calculated over 10,000 bootstrap iterations. TCRdb re-hosts the immuneACCESS table, in-frame sequences only. Its copies lack some clones; in the studies checked, an unresolved V gene accounts for under half of them, and the cause for the rest is not known. V, J and clone size were drawn from that table, and D and trimming were deduced from the DNA. Present in this sample are 40,000 to 50,000 clones, just under 80% of which were seen just once. The ten largest clones take up 0.75% to 1% of the sample.

The entry originates in a study of memory CD4+ T cells and cytomegalovirus serostatus (dated by TCRdb to about 2019). Looking at the study overall: The cohort comprised around 35 healthy Belgian adults, 9 CMV seropositive and about 24 CMV seronegative. To replicate a published TCR-based CMV serostatus classifier, the study sequenced CD4+ memory TCRbeta repertoires from a Belgian cohort whose cytomegalovirus serostatus was known. Broad study findings and their caveats: For CMV serostatus prediction, a median bootstrapped AUC of 0.95 was reached with the original framework, and a median bootstrapped AUC of about 0.9 was reached with a US-trained random forest. The results were read as suggesting that the CMV-associated TCR signature is, for the most part, present in the CD4+ memory repertoire. On the Belgian cohort, the classifier built on the original framework reached a median bootstrapped AUC of about 0.95, with a 95% CI of 0.76-1.00. Only CD4+CD45RO+ memory cells were sequenced, in contrast to the original study, which included naive and memory CD4+ and CD8+ populations. Of about 180 previously reported CMV-associated TCRbeta sequences, approximately 70 appeared in the CD4+ memory repertoires, each in one to five individuals.

The sequence came from an adult in good health and CMV-seronegative. Sequenced: memory CD4+ T cells from blood. The rearrangement combines TRBV7-9 with TRBJ2-2, with 9 bases in between that match TRBD2. The CDR3 region: CASSLGTSATGELFF. The bases read TGTGCCAGCAGCTTAGGGACTAGCGCCACCGGGGAGCTGTTTTTT.